The 30 T cell receptor beta chains listed next were all sequenced from one sample in a study of T cell responses to AZD1222 COVID-19 vaccine (dated by TCRdb to the early 2020s). Per the publication, the time point label means: about 28 days (+/-7) after the second vaccine dose. The library was built by means of the immunoSEQ multiplex PCR assay. TCRdb provides this immuneACCESS table in a form limited to in-frame rearrangements. Some clones are lacking; in checked studies, under half of them reflect an unresolved V gene, and why the rest are absent is not known. This sample gives roughly 170,000 clones in total; under 95% of them show up just once. The top ten clones comprise roughly 1.7% of the sample. This specimen was peripheral blood, taken 28 days after the second AZD1222 dose. These receptors came from an adult who received the AZD1222 COVID-19 vaccine.

The rearrangement links TRBV19 to TRBJ2-7; D assignment may be TRBD1 or TRBD2 (5 bases each). The CDR3 totals 14 residues. Germline lookup yields CDR1 LNHDA and CDR2 SQIVND (reference sequence). Trimming pared 6 bases from V and 2 bases from J, leaving 14 bases between. The CDR3 nucleotides are TGTGCCAGTAGATTGAGGGACGGAGCCTACGAGCAGTACTTC. Amino acids: CASRLRDGAYEQYF. The full variable domain, with the rest looked up from reference TRBV19 and TRBJ2-7, is DGGITQSPKYLFRKEGQNVTLSCEQNLNHDAMYWYRQDPGQGLRLIYYSQIVNDFQKGDIAEGYSVSREKKESFPLTVTSAQKNPTAFYLCASRLRDGAYEQYFGPGTRLTVT.

This rearrangement joins TRBV20-1 to TRBJ2-3; tentative D call: TRBD2 (5 bases). Trimming shortened V by 7 bases and J by 4 bases, and 6 bases separated the two germline ends. Germline CDR1 DFQATT, CDR2 SNEGSKA (reference sequence). The CDR3 has 10 residues. CDR3 DNA: TGCAGTGTCGGGGCAGATACGCAGTATTTT. This gives the protein CSVGADTQYF.

This chain uses TRBV6-6 with TRBJ1-5, with a tentative D call TRBD1 (6 bases). CDR1 and CDR2 from the germline V gene are MNHNY and SVGAGI (reference sequence). This CDR3 region has 16 residues. Trimming shortened V by 6 bases and J by 1 base, and 16 bases separated the two germline ends. CDR3 loop: CASRTQGIRSNQPQHF. Here the CDR3 DNA reads TGTGCCAGCAGAACTCAGGGGATTAGGAGCAATCAGCCCCAGCATTTT.

The chain links TRBV6-2 or TRBV6-3 to TRBJ1-5, with 8 bases lining up with TRBD1. V shed 6 bases, J shed 7 bases, and the junction held 8 bases outside the gene matches. Germline CDR1 MNHEY, CDR2 SVGEGT. The CDR3 totals 14 residues. CDR3 sequence (DNA): TGTGCCAGCAGCCCGGACAGGGCCATGCAGCCCCAGCATTTT. Translated: CASSPDRAMQPQHF.

V is TRBV19 and J is TRBJ1-5; TRBD1 aligns across 9 bases. The J segment lost 5 bases and the V segment lost 5 bases, leaving 7 bases of the junction unmatched. This CDR3 is built from 15 residues. Germline values: CDR1 LNHDA, CDR2 SQIVND (reference sequence). The CDR3 reads CASSSGQGGDQPQHF. The CDR3 nucleotides are TGTGCCAGTAGTTCGGGACAGGGAGGTGATCAGCCCCAGCATTTT.

This sequence joins TRBV9 and TRBJ2-1; the D is unclear. Germline CDR1 SGDLS, CDR2 YYNGEE. The CDR3 consists of 14 residues. Trimming stripped 3 bases from V and 8 bases from J, with 15 bases between. The CDR3 region is CASSGRGRVDEQFF. CDR3 DNA: TGTGCCAGCAGCGGGAGAGGACGGGTCGATGAGCAGTTCTTC.

This rearrangement joins TRBV12-5 to TRBJ1-5; D unresolved. CDR3 length: 15 residues. V dropped 7 bases and J dropped 3 bases, with 16 bases sitting between them. From germline, CDR1 is LGHNT and CDR2 FRNRAP. In DNA form, the CDR3 reads TGTGCTAGTGTCAGTGTCGGTGGGAACAATCAGCCCCAGCATTTT. It is translated as CASVSVGGNNQPQHF.

The rearrangement joins TRBV12-3 or TRBV12-4 to TRBJ1-5; no definite D call. V gave up 3 bases and J gave up 5 bases, with 8 bases separating them. The CDR3 covers 13 residues. The CDR3 is CASSLAAYQPQHF. CDR3 bases: TGTGCCAGCAGTTTGGCTGCCTATCAGCCCCAGCATTTT.

The rearrangement joins TRBV12-3 or TRBV12-4 to TRBJ2-2; no reliable D call. Trimming took 6 bases from V and 10 from J, leaving 12 bases between them. The CDR3 runs 12 residues. DNA for the CDR3: TGTGCCAGCAGGGGCCATTACGAGGAGCTGTTTTTT. Protein product: CASRGHYEELFF.

This clone appeared once. The V call is TRBV7-8, the J call TRBJ2-7, with TRBD1 matching 10 bases. Germline V CDR1 and CDR2: SGHVS, FQNEAQ. The CDR3 runs 15 residues. V shed 6 bases, J shed 4 bases, and the junction held 9 bases outside the gene matches. DNA of the CDR3: TGTGCCAGCAGATTGCCGGGACAGGGGTCTTACGAGCAGTACTTC. Protein product: CASRLPGQGSYEQYF. The variable domain in full, with the rest retrieved from reference TRBV7-8 and TRBJ2-7, is GAGVSQSPRYKVAKRGQDVALRCDPISGHVSLFWYQQALGQGPEFLTYFQNEAQLDKSGLPSDRFFAERPEGSVSTLKIQRTQQEDSAVYLCASRLPGQGSYEQYFGPGTRLTVT.

V usage is TRBV7-6 and J usage is TRBJ2-1; D unclear. Per the germline V gene, CDR1 is SGHVS and CDR2 is FNYEAQ. The CDR3 totals 12 residues. V was trimmed by 1 base and J by 13 bases, leaving 11 bases between them. The DNA of the CDR3 is TGTGCCAGCAGCTTAGTGGGATCCTACCAGTTCTTC. Its protein is CASSLVGSYQFF.

This chain connects TRBV6-5 to TRBJ1-5, with a possible D match to TRBD1 (5 bases). V lost 4 bases and J lost 2, with 9 bases in between. Germline CDR1 reads MNHEY; CDR2 reads SVGAGI. This CDR3 spans 14 amino acids. The CDR3 sequence: CASSLTGRNQPQHF. Written as DNA, the CDR3 is TGTGCCAGCAGTTTAACGGGACGCAATCAGCCCCAGCATTTT.

The rearrangement uses TRBV10-1 and TRBJ1-4; D gene unclear. Trimming pared 5 bases from V and 7 bases from J, leaving 11 bases between. Germline V CDR1 and CDR2: WNHNN, SYGVQD (reference sequence). This CDR3 contains 13 residues. The CDR3 region is CASSWQASEKLFF. The DNA for the CDR3 is TGCGCCAGCAGTTGGCAGGCGAGTGAAAAACTGTTTTTT.

The table lists this clone with a count of one. This sequence joins TRBV19 and TRBJ2-7; perhaps TRBD2 as D (6 bases). The CDR3 loop spans 12 amino acids. The ends were cut back, 9 bases at V and 7 bases at J, with 16 bases in the middle. Germline CDR1 is LNHDA and CDR2 is SQIVND (reference sequence). For the CDR3, the DNA is TGTGCCAGCGCTAGCGCCCCGGGGGAGCAGTACTTC. Translated: CASASAPGEQYF.

The chain carries TRBV4-3 and TRBJ1-1; D ambiguous. The CDR3 is made up of 13 amino acids. Germline-derived CDR1 and CDR2 are LGHNA and YSLEER. Trimming pared 0 bases from V and 1 base from J, leaving 3 bases between. The CDR3 sequence: CASSQDWNTEAFF. In DNA, the CDR3 is TGCGCCAGCAGCCAAGATTGGAACACTGAAGCTTTCTTT.

V gene TRBV11-2 combines with J gene TRBJ2-7, with a tentative D call TRBD2 (5 bases). CDR3 length: 14 residues. CDR1 is SGHAT and CDR2 is FQNNGV in the germline V gene. Trimming took off 4 bases at V and 0 bases at J, with 10 bases between the two ends. The CDR3 here is CASSWSGFSYEQYF. The CDR3 DNA reads as TGTGCCAGCAGCTGGAGCGGTTTCTCCTACGAGCAGTACTTC.

The rearrangement links TRBV5-6 to TRBJ2-2; no definite D call. The germline gives CDR1 SGHDT, CDR2 YYEEEE. The CDR3 extends over 14 amino acids. V was cut by 1 base and J by 6 bases, with 10 bases left in between. The DNA for the CDR3 is TGTGCCAGCAGCTTGTTGGGCTACCCCGGGGAGCTGTTTTTT. It yields the protein CASSLLGYPGELFF.

The V gene is TRBV5-3, the J gene TRBJ1-5, with no clear D. TRBV5-3 is identified as an open reading frame with a role that is uncertain. V gave up 2 bases and J gave up 0 bases, with 6 bases separating them. The CDR3 extends over 14 amino acids. The DNA for the CDR3 is TGTGCCAGAAGCTTTAGGTATAGCAATCAGCCCCAGCATTTT. It specifies CARSFRYSNQPQHF.

The count of this clone is one. Other DNA sequences in the sample encode the same CDR3. This rearrangement joins TRBV19 to TRBJ2-3, with D hard to call. Germline CDR1 and CDR2: LNHDA and SQIVND (reference sequence). Trimming left V 5 bases short and J 4 bases short, with 1 base between. The CDR3 covers 10 residues. CDR3 in amino acids: CASSSDTQYF. In DNA form, the CDR3 reads TGTGCCAGTAGTTCAGATACGCAGTATTTT.

The CDR3 reads CASSSGSTTDTQYF. The CDR3 DNA is TGTGCCAGCTCTAGCGGGAGTACCACAGATACGCAGTATTTT. This chain uses TRBV5-4 with TRBJ2-3, with 10 bases that match TRBD2. The length of the CDR3 is 14 residues. Germline loops: CDR1 SGHNT, CDR2 YYREEE (reference sequence). J gave up 2 bases and V 7 bases, and 4 bases lay outside the gene matches.

The chain combines TRBV29-1 with TRBJ1-4; no clear D. CDR1 is SQVTM and CDR2 is ANQGSEA in the germline V gene. V lost 0 bases and J 8 bases, leaving 13 bases between the germline ends. The CDR3 consists of 14 residues. The CDR3 coding sequence is TGCAGCGTTGAAGAGGGAGGGAGAGGGGAAAAACTGTTTTTT. This encodes CSVEEGGRGEKLFF.

The chain joins TRBV2 to TRBJ2-1; a weak D match, TRBD1 (6 bases). This CDR3 region has 15 residues. The V gene's germline CDR1 is SNHLY and CDR2 FYNNEI. V gave up 5 bases and J gave up 2 bases, with 13 bases separating them. CDR3: CASSPGQLTYNEQFF. The DNA of the CDR3 is TGTGCCAGCAGTCCCGGACAGTTAACCTACAATGAGCAGTTCTTC.

The chain recombines TRBV11-2 with TRBJ2-2; TRBD2 matches 10 bases. CDR3 length equals 17 residues. Losses at the gene ends were 2 bases for V and 5 bases for J; bases not matched to a gene: 8. Germline-derived CDR1 and CDR2 are SGHAT and FQNNGV. The CDR3 coding sequence is TGTGCCAGCAGCTTATCTGAGCGGGGGGGCGCGACCGGGGAGCTGTTTTTT. It translates to CASSLSERGGATGELFF.

V gene TRBV5-4 combines with J gene TRBJ2-5, with a tentative D call TRBD1 (6 bases). The V gene lost 3 bases and the J gene lost 2 bases, with 14 bases spanning the gap. The germline gives CDR1 SGHNT, CDR2 YYREEE (reference sequence). The CDR3 has 15 residues. The CDR3 DNA is TGTGCCAGCAGCTGGAACCCAGGGGAGCAAGAGACCCAGTACTTC. Translation gives CASSWNPGEQETQYF.

This chain joins TRBV11-3 and TRBJ2-3; TRBD2 might be the D (7 bases). V lost 5 bases and J lost 3, with 12 bases in between. CDR3 length equals 14 residues. CDR1 is SGHNT, CDR2 YENEEA, per germline. This CDR3 reads CASSDRTSTDTQYF. CDR3 DNA: TGTGCCAGCAGCGACAGGACTAGTACAGATACGCAGTATTTT.

This chain links TRBV27 with TRBJ1-2, with no clear D. Between the trimmed V and J ends, which lost 5 bases and 4 bases, there was a span of 17 bases. From germline, CDR1 is MNHEY and CDR2 SMNVEV (reference sequence). The CDR3 loop spans 15 amino acids. The CDR3 DNA is TGTGCCAGCAGTCTCCGTTCGGTCGGGATCTATGGCTACACCTTC. Translation gives CASSLRSVGIYGYTF.

This chain uses TRBV6-2 or TRBV6-3 with TRBJ2-7; D gene uncertain. CDR3 length equals 12 residues. The V end was cut by 2 bases, the J end by 5 bases, with 7 bases between. The germline CDR1 and CDR2 sequences are MNHEY and SVGEGT. DNA for the CDR3: TGTGCCAGCAGTTACAGCCCCCACGAGCAGTACTTC. It encodes CASSYSPHEQYF.

J is TRBJ2-7 and V is TRBV6-6; 8 bases match TRBD1. CDR3 length: 13 amino acids. V gave up 11 bases and J gave up 2 bases; unmatched junction bases: 8. Germline V gene data show CDR1 as MNHNY and CDR2 as SVGAGI (reference sequence). The CDR3 nucleotides read TGTGCCGTACGGACAGGGCAGACCTACGAGCAGTACTTC. Protein: CAVRTGQTYEQYF.

V and J are TRBV5-1 and TRBJ2-1; the match to TRBD2 covers 7 bases. Germline values: CDR1 SGHRS, CDR2 YFSETQ. There are 12 residues in the CDR3. The J segment lost 9 bases and the V segment lost 4 bases, leaving 4 bases of the junction unmatched. The CDR3 DNA sequence: TGCGCCAGCAGCGTAACTAGCGCTGAGCAGTTCTTC. This codes for CASSVTSAEQFF. Full variable domain (missing parts from reference TRBV5-1 and TRBJ2-1): KAGVTQTPRYLIKTRGQQVTLSCSPISGHRSVSWYQQTPGQGLQFLFEYFSETQRNKGNFPGRFSGRQFSNSRSEMNVSTLELGDSALYLCASSVTSAEQFFGPGTRLTVL.

The chain couples TRBV5-1 to TRBJ1-1, with 9 bases that match TRBD1. The CDR3 runs 14 residues. Losses at the gene ends were 3 bases for V and 5 bases for J; bases not matched to a gene: 5. From germline, CDR1 is SGHRS and CDR2 YFSETQ. CDR3 DNA sequence: TGCGCCAGCAGCTGGGGACAGGGAGGAACTGAAGCTTTCTTT. This sequence encodes CASSWGQGGTEAFF.